One TCR beta chain is described in this entry. Its antigen is undetermined. These data belong to a study of PD-1 blockade in classical Hodgkin lymphoma. General study findings and limits: A significant rise in TCR diversity was seen by C4D1 for CD4+ cells but not for CD8+ cells. Newly diagnosed patients were reported to start with lower TCR diversity than healthy donors. Exclusion applied to patients who initiated nivolumab less than 1 year following ASCT. Complete responders started with a diversity level that resembled newly diagnosed patients at baseline.

TCRdb's copy holds only in-frame clones and misses some; the assay was immunoSEQ multiplex PCR. This sample has 32,000 or so clones, with about 85% found just once. CDR1 is MNHEY, CDR2 SVGAGI, per germline. This CDR3 has 11 residues. V shed 6 bases, J shed 13 bases, and the junction held 4 bases outside the gene matches. Sample time point: cycle 4 day 1 (C4D1), after 6 weeks of nivolumab. No patient escaped relapse after autologous stem cell transplantation, and brentuximab vedotin exposure varied. Magnetic negative selection purified CD4+ T cells from thawed PBMCs. J is TRBJ2-3 and V is TRBV6-5; 10 bases are a match to TRBD2. The sequence was collected from a human donor with classical Hodgkin lymphoma. Source: CD4+ T cells from blood, taken before the fourth cycle of nivolumab. CDR3 nucleotides: TGTGCCAGCAGAAGCGGGGGGGCTAAGTATTTT. Translating gives CASRSGGAKYF.